Sequencing of this T cell receptor beta chain was carried out in a study of blood T cell repertoires in COVID-19. Study context: The samples span acute and convalescent COVID-19 from the United States, Italy and Spain.

The method was immunoSEQ multiplex PCR; TCRdb's version includes in-frame clones alone and lacks a portion of them. This sample has almost 400,000 clones, with roughly 88% found just once. The sequence derives from a woman in her 30s with acute COVID-19. Specimen: PBMCs or T cells enriched from blood (not recorded which).

CDR3 sequence (DNA): TGTGCCAGCAGTGGAAGCCTTAACAATGAGCAGTTCTTC. Protein product: CASSGSLNNEQFF. The chain recombines TRBV6-4 with TRBJ2-1; no definite D call. Deletions cut 4 bases from V and 5 bases from J, with 9 bases between. The V gene's germline CDR1 is MRHNA and CDR2 SNTAGT. The CDR3 spans 13 residues.